This T cell receptor beta chain stems from a study of T cells after yellow fever vaccination. Study-level information: Preparing low-cell-number fractions relied on SMART-Seq v4 Ultra Low Input.

TCRdb re-called the 5' RACE reads through MiXCR, storing one row per CDR3 protein. This sample yields about 220,000 distinct CDR3 sequences, of which roughly 6.8% are seen a single time; more than 1% belongs to the top ten. Deletions cut 5 bases from V and 7 bases from J, with 6 bases between. The CDR3 extends over 11 amino acids. From germline, CDR1 is MNHEY and CDR2 SVGAGI. Notes on the study in general: Clonotype sharing between CD4 and CD8 compartments was small.

Worth noting for this clonotype: Antigen unknown.

This sample comprised CD4+ T cells sorted from PBMCs, obtained on the day of the yellow fever booster vaccination. The chain uses TRBV6-5 and TRBJ2-1; D gene uncertain. The receptor was isolated from a man aged 25-45 years who received the YFV17D yellow fever vaccine. This chain's CDR3 is CASSRKNEQFF. Here the CDR3 DNA reads TGTGCCAGCAGTAGGAAGAATGAGCAGTTCTTC.